This entry concerns a single T cell receptor (beta chain). What antigen it recognizes has not been identified. Per-base qualities were not stored, and no clone one base away is much larger. The data are from a study of spatial heterogeneity in lung cancer (dated by TCRdb to between 2018 and 2021). With respect to the entire study: More beta-chain than alpha-chain transcripts were consistently detected, likely reflecting higher beta-chain transcript abundance. TCR repertoire features were related to nonsynonymous mutation counts determined by whole-exome sequencing of tumor tissue. At surgery, 200 to 250 tumor regions, almost 65 matched nontumor lung samples and 45 to 60 PBMC samples were TCR-sequenced for both alpha and beta chains. In the raw uncorrected reads, each unique combination of TCR and UMI appeared more than ten times on average. TCR transcript counts in tumor regions correlated strongly with a T cell transcriptional module score from matched bulk RNA-seq. The study quantitatively compared TCR alpha and beta repertoires across multiple tumor regions, matched nontumor lung and blood in non-small cell lung cancer.

The time point tag for this specimen amounts to: sample taken at primary tumor resection. Samples were obtained from approximately 72 patients with early-stage, untreated non-small cell lung cancer from the lung TRACERx cohort. Without any cell sorting, TCR sequencing was performed on whole RNA extracted either from tumor and nontumor lung tissue or from cryopreserved PBMC samples. Only patients for whom sufficient RNA was available from at least two tumor regions were selected for TCR sequencing. Tumor and adjacent nontumor lung specimens were reviewed by a lung pathologist before selection. Reading the germline V gene (reference sequence) gives CDR1 SGHNT and CDR2 YYREEE. Reading from cysteine to phenylalanine, the CDR3 counts 14 amino acids. Of all the DNA, just the CDR3 is kept, 42 bases in frame from base 1. The V end loses 5 bases and the J end loses 5 bases, and a stretch of 16 bases separates them.

The paper's findings and limits, for the study overall: Confirming at a functional level the hypothesis that regional TCRs recognize regional mutations was considered to require additional single-cell paired TCR alpha and beta sequencing. TCR-seq was estimated to cover only approximately 7% of tumor T cells for alpha chains and around 13% for beta chains. Counts of ubiquitous and regional expanded TCRs correlated with counts of ubiquitous and regional nonsynonymous mutations, respectively. The tumor nonsynonymous mutation count correlated with the number of expanded intratumoral alpha and beta TCRs.

The method was 5' RACE. The listed sequencing device is NextSeq 500. To allow correction of PCR and sequencing errors, the TCR library protocol tagged every TCR cDNA molecule with a unique molecular identifier. For the original study's pipeline: Decombinator tools were used for TCR identification, UMI-based error correction and CDR3 extraction. Expanded TCRs were defined as those above a frequency of 2 per 1,000, corresponding to the top 1% of the tumor frequency distribution. Expanded tumor TCRs statistically deemed absent (corrected P<0.05) from at least one tumor region were classed as regional, and all other expanded tumor TCRs were classed as ubiquitous. Each repertoire was subsampled 100 times to 5,000 TCRs, after which Renyi diversity was computed with the R vegan package. CDR3 similarity networks were built from amino acid triplet string-kernel similarity, connecting CDR3s with pairwise similarity above 0.82. The public reads were quality trimmed at Q25 with fastp and then assembled into clones with MiXCR by TCRdb, keeping productive beta chains. Every entry covers one CDR3 protein and lists the most common genes and DNA from its rows. The V and J calls were not made by the authors but by TCRdb's processing. This sample has about 12,000 distinct CDR3 sequences in its table, and about 14% of those were observed once. The biggest ten clones account for roughly 15% of the sample.

The material was lung tumor tissue, obtained at surgery. This TCR derives from a male donor with early-stage non-small cell lung cancer. The chain is encoded by TRBV5-4 joined to TRBJ1-2, with a tentative D gene TRBD1 over 6 matching bases. The sequenced DNA is TGTGCCAGCAGTCCAGACAGGTCCTCATATGGCTACACCTTC. Its protein product is CASSPDRSSYGYTF.